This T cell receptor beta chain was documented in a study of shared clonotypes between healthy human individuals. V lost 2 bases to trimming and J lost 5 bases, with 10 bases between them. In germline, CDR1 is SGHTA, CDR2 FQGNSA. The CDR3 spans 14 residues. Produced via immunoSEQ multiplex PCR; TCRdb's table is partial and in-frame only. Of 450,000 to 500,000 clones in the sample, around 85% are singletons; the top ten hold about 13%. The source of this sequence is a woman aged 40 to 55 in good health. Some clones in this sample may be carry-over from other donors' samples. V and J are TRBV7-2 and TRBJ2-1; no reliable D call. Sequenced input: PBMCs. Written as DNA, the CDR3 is TGTGCCAGCAGCTTAATCGGAGTGAACAATGAGCAGTTCTTC. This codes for CASSLIGVNNEQFF. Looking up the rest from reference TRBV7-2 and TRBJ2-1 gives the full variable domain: GAGVSQSPSNKVTEKGKDVELRCDPISGHTALYWYRQSLGQGLEFLIYFQGNSAPDKSGLPSDRFSAERTGGSVSTLTIQRTQQEDSAVYLCASSLIGVNNEQFFGPGTRLTVL.